The text below deals with one TCR beta chain. The entry originates in a study of CD8+ T cells in alopecia areata. Regarding treatment: oral pan-JAK inhibitor, 5-10 mg twice daily. Isolated RNA was reverse transcribed into cDNA used as the sequencing template. Sequencing was performed with immunoSEQ multiplex PCR; in TCRdb, only in-frame clones are kept and a portion is missing. The top ten hold over 10% of the sample, which has around 200,000 clones, roughly 50% seen once. This TCR was recovered from a human donor with alopecia areata. This material consisted of CD8+ T cells sorted from blood, taken at week 24, from a patient treated with tofacitinib.

The CDR3 sequence is CASSPGSQETQYF. CDR3 bases: TGTGCCAGCAGTCCGGGGAGTCAAGAGACCCAGTACTTC. The V gene is TRBV7-9, the J gene TRBJ2-5, with D perhaps matching TRBD2 (5 bases). This CDR3 spans 13 amino acids. Germline V gene lookup returns CDR1 SEHNR and CDR2 FQNEAQ (reference sequence). Trimming pared 6 bases from V and 2 bases from J, leaving 10 bases between.